The source of this T cell receptor (beta chain) is a study of CD8 T cells in Susac syndrome. The V and J ends lost 5 bases and 0 bases, in that order; junction bases with no gene match: 10. The CDR3 consists of 19 residues. Germline lookup yields CDR1 SEHNR and CDR2 FQNEAQ (reference sequence). Purification of the CD8+ and CD4+ T cells relied on negative isolation, and TEMRA cells underwent FACS enrichment. It was with random hexamers that about 0.45 to 1 ug RNA was reverse transcribed. The immunoSEQ assay covered 54 Vbeta and 13 Jbeta segments for CDR3. TCRdb processed the immunoSEQ multiplex PCR reads anew with MiXCR; each CDR3 protein has one entry. The repertoire holds approximately 100,000 distinct CDR3 sequences, about nine tenths seen once, with less than 0.15% in the top ten.

This chain links TRBV7-9 with TRBJ2-3; 14 bases line up with TRBD2. The material sequenced was CD4+ T cells from PBMCs. The TCR was taken from a human donor in good health. DNA of the CDR3: TGTGCCAGCAGCCCAACCGGGACTAGCGGGGGCACTAGCACAGATACGCAGTATTTT. Translated: CASSPTGTSGGTSTDTQYF. The full variable domain, completed using reference TRBV7-9 and TRBJ2-3, is DTGVSQNPRHKITKRGQNVTFRCDPISEHNRLYWYRQTLGQGPEFLTYFQNEAQLEKSRLLSDRFSAERPKGSFSTLEIQRTEQGDSAMYLCASSPTGTSGGTSTDTQYFGPGTRLTVL.